The rows below give T cell receptor beta chains drawn from one sample of a study of cytomegalovirus exposure and HLA in healthy donors. Libraries were prepared by immunoSEQ multiplex PCR; TCRdb keeps only in-frame clonotypes and omits some of them. The sample has 110,000 to 150,000 clones; approximately 80% are singletons. The sequenced sample was PBMCs. The source is a male donor in good health and CMV-seronegative. CDR3s include the opening cysteine and the closing phenylalanine or tryptophan. D genes are given only for firm matches. Expanded clones get a size class; other rows say once, few or many, or leave the size out.

V	size	D	length	J	DNA	CDR3
TRBV2	.	TRBD2	16	TRBJ2-1	TGTGCCAGCAGCTCGGGACTAGCGAGGGCTCTGGATGAGCAGTTCTTC	CASSSGLARALDEQFF
TRBV7-2	once	.	15	TRBJ1-3	TGTGCCAGCAGCTTCCGTATACAGGGCAGTAACACCATATATTTT	CASSFRIQGSNTIYF
TRBV5-1	.	TRBD1	14	TRBJ2-7	TGCGCCAGCGGACTGGGACAGGGGGCATACGAGCAGTACTTC	CASGLGQGAYEQYF
TRBV5-4	once	TRBD1	16	TRBJ2-2	TGTGCCAGCAGTCTCCCGGGACAGGGGAACACCGGGGAGCTGTTTTTT	CASSLPGQGNTGELFF
TRBV10-2	.	.	14	TRBJ1-1	TGCGCCAGCAGGAGGGGAGGGGGAAACACTGAAGCTTTCTTT	CASRRGGGNTEAFF
TRBV6-1	.	TRBD2	14	TRBJ2-3	TGTGCCGGAGCAGAAGCGGGAGTACAAGATACGCAGTATTTT	CAGAEAGVQDTQYF
TRBV10-3	.	TRBD2	12	TRBJ2-1	TGTGCCATCAGTGAGTCTGGCGGGAGGGAGTTCTTC	CAISESGGREFF
TRBV5-6	.	TRBD1	16	TRBJ2-7	TGTGCCAGCAGCTTCCAAACCGGACAGGGGGCGACCGAGCAGTACTTC	CASSFQTGQGATEQYF
TRBV6-1	.	.	14	TRBJ2-3	TGTGCCAGCAGCCAGAGACAGGGCACAGATACGCAGTATTTT	CASSQRQGTDTQYF
TRBV10-3	.	.	13	TRBJ2-5	TGTGCCATCAGTGACGGTGCAACGGAGACCCAGTACTTC	CAISDGATETQYF
TRBV5-4	.	TRBD1	15	TRBJ1-1	TGTGCCAGCAGCTTCCGGGACAGGTTGAACACTGAAGCTTTCTTT	CASSFRDRLNTEAFF
TRBV6-4	.	.	13	TRBJ2-3	TGTGCCAGCAGCCCCGGGGTGACAGATACGCAGTATTTT	CASSPGVTDTQYF
TRBV7-9	.	TRBD1	14	TRBJ2-1	TGTGCCAGCCGCGGGACAGGGGGCTTTAGTGAGCAGTTCTTC	CASRGTGGFSEQFF
TRBV7-9	.	TRBD1	16	TRBJ2-3	TGTGCCAGCAGCTTAGAGGTGGGACAGCTGACAGATACGCAGTATTTT	CASSLEVGQLTDTQYF
TRBV7-2	.	TRBD2	17	TRBJ2-3	TGTGCCAGCAGCGGGGGGACTAGCGGGGCTAGCACAGATACGCAGTATTTT	CASSGGTSGASTDTQYF
TRBV25-1	.	TRBD2	15	TRBJ2-5	TGTGCCAGCAGTGAATCCCTAGCGGGGGTTGAAACCCAGTACTTC	CASSESLAGVETQYF
TRBV21-1	.	.	17	TRBJ2-7	TGTGCCAGCAGCACCAAAGGGGCCGGGACAGACTCCTACGAGCAGTACTTC	CASSTKGAGTDSYEQYF
TRBV25-1	.	.	13	TRBJ2-5	TGTGCCAGCAGTGAATACGAGGCGGAGACCCAGTACTTC	CASSEYEAETQYF
TRBV7-9	.	TRBD2	16	TRBJ2-7	TGTGCCAGCAGCCCCCGGGAGCGGGGGGATGACTACGAGCAGTACTTC	CASSPRERGDDYEQYF
TRBV5-1	.	TRBD2	19	TRBJ2-7	TGCGCCAGCAGCTTGTTAGGGACTAGCGGGAGTACGACGAGGAACGAGCAGTACTTC	CASSLLGTSGSTTRNEQYF
TRBV5-6	few	.	14	TRBJ1-3	TGTGCCAGCAGCTTACGACAGACTGGAAACACCATATATTTT	CASSLRQTGNTIYF
TRBV4-2	.	TRBD2	14	TRBJ2-3	TGTGCCACGGGACTAGCGGGGGACACAGATACGCAGTATTTT	CATGLAGDTDTQYF
TRBV10-1	.	.	15	TRBJ2-7	TGCGCCAGCAGTGAGTCCGGGGATATAGGCTACGAGCAGTACTTC	CASSESGDIGYEQYF
TRBV29-1	few	TRBD2	12	TRBJ2-2	TGCAGCGTTGCGCGGGGGACCGGGGAGCTGTTTTTT	CSVARGTGELFF
TRBV29-1	.	TRBD1	12	TRBJ2-7	TGCAGCGTTAAAGGGGGCGTTTACGAGCAGTACTTC	CSVKGGVYEQYF
TRBV5-4	.	TRBD1	14	TRBJ1-2	TGTGCCAGCAGCATGGGACAGCCCCTCTATGGCTACACCTTC	CASSMGQPLYGYTF
TRBV6-5	.	TRBD1	16	TRBJ1-3	TGTGCCAGCAGTTACACCCCCGACAGGGGAGGAAACACCATATATTTT	CASSYTPDRGGNTIYF
TRBV5-4	.	.	16	TRBJ2-2	TGTGCCAGCAGCGATGTCCGCGGGAAAGGGTCCGGGGAGCTGTTTTTT	CASSDVRGKGSGELFF
TRBV6-5	few	TRBD1	15	TRBJ1-1	TGTGCCAGCCTTACGACAGGGAAGGTGAACACTGAAGCTTTCTTT	CASLTTGKVNTEAFF
TRBV28	.	TRBD1	15	TRBJ1-5	TGTGCCAGCAGATACATGACAGGGAGGAATCAGCCCCAGCATTTT	CASRYMTGRNQPQHF
TRBV28	once	TRBD1	15	TRBJ1-1	TGTGCCAGCATCTGGGGGACAGGGGAATACACTGAAGCTTTCTTT	CASIWGTGEYTEAFF
TRBV2	once	TRBD1	16	TRBJ1-5	TGTGCCAGCAGCTCTTCCGGGACAGGGGTTCGTCAGCCCCAGCATTTT	CASSSSGTGVRQPQHF
TRBV5-1	.	.	17	TRBJ2-3	TGCGCCAGCAGCTTTTTCGCAGGGCTGGGACTGGTGGATACGCAGTATTTT	CASSFFAGLGLVDTQYF
TRBV6-1	.	TRBD1	14	TRBJ2-7	TGTGCCAGCAAGTCGACAGGGGTCTCCGGCGAGCAGTACTTC	CASKSTGVSGEQYF
TRBV28	once	TRBD1	14	TRBJ2-7	TGTGCCAGCAGTTCCGGACAGGGCCCCTACGAGCAGTACTTC	CASSSGQGPYEQYF
TRBV15	.	TRBD1	14	TRBJ1-5	TGTGCCACCAGCAAAACAGGGGATGGACAGCCCCAGCATTTT	CATSKTGDGQPQHF
TRBV5-1	.	TRBD1	15	TRBJ1-6	TGCGCCAGCAGCTTACGGACAGGGGAGGGTTCACCCCTCCACTTT	CASSLRTGEGSPLHF
TRBV18	.	TRBD1	14	TRBJ1-1	TGTGCCAGCTCAGGGACAGGGAGGGGTCCTGAAGCTTTCTTT	CASSGTGRGPEAFF
TRBV19	.	TRBD2	12	TRBJ2-1	TGTGCCAGTAGTATGCGGGAGGGCCGGCAGTTCTTC	CASSMREGRQFF
TRBV6-5	few	.	10	TRBJ1-4	TGTGCCAGTGGGGGGAGAAAACTGTTTTTT	CASGGRKLFF
TRBV5-1	.	.	13	TRBJ2-3	TGCGCCAGCAGCCAGTGGGGCCTAGATACGCAGTATTTT	CASSQWGLDTQYF
TRBV16	.	.	17	TRBJ1-3	TGTGCCAGCAGCCGGGGGGACCCCGGATTCTCTGGAAACACCATATATTTT	CASSRGDPGFSGNTIYF